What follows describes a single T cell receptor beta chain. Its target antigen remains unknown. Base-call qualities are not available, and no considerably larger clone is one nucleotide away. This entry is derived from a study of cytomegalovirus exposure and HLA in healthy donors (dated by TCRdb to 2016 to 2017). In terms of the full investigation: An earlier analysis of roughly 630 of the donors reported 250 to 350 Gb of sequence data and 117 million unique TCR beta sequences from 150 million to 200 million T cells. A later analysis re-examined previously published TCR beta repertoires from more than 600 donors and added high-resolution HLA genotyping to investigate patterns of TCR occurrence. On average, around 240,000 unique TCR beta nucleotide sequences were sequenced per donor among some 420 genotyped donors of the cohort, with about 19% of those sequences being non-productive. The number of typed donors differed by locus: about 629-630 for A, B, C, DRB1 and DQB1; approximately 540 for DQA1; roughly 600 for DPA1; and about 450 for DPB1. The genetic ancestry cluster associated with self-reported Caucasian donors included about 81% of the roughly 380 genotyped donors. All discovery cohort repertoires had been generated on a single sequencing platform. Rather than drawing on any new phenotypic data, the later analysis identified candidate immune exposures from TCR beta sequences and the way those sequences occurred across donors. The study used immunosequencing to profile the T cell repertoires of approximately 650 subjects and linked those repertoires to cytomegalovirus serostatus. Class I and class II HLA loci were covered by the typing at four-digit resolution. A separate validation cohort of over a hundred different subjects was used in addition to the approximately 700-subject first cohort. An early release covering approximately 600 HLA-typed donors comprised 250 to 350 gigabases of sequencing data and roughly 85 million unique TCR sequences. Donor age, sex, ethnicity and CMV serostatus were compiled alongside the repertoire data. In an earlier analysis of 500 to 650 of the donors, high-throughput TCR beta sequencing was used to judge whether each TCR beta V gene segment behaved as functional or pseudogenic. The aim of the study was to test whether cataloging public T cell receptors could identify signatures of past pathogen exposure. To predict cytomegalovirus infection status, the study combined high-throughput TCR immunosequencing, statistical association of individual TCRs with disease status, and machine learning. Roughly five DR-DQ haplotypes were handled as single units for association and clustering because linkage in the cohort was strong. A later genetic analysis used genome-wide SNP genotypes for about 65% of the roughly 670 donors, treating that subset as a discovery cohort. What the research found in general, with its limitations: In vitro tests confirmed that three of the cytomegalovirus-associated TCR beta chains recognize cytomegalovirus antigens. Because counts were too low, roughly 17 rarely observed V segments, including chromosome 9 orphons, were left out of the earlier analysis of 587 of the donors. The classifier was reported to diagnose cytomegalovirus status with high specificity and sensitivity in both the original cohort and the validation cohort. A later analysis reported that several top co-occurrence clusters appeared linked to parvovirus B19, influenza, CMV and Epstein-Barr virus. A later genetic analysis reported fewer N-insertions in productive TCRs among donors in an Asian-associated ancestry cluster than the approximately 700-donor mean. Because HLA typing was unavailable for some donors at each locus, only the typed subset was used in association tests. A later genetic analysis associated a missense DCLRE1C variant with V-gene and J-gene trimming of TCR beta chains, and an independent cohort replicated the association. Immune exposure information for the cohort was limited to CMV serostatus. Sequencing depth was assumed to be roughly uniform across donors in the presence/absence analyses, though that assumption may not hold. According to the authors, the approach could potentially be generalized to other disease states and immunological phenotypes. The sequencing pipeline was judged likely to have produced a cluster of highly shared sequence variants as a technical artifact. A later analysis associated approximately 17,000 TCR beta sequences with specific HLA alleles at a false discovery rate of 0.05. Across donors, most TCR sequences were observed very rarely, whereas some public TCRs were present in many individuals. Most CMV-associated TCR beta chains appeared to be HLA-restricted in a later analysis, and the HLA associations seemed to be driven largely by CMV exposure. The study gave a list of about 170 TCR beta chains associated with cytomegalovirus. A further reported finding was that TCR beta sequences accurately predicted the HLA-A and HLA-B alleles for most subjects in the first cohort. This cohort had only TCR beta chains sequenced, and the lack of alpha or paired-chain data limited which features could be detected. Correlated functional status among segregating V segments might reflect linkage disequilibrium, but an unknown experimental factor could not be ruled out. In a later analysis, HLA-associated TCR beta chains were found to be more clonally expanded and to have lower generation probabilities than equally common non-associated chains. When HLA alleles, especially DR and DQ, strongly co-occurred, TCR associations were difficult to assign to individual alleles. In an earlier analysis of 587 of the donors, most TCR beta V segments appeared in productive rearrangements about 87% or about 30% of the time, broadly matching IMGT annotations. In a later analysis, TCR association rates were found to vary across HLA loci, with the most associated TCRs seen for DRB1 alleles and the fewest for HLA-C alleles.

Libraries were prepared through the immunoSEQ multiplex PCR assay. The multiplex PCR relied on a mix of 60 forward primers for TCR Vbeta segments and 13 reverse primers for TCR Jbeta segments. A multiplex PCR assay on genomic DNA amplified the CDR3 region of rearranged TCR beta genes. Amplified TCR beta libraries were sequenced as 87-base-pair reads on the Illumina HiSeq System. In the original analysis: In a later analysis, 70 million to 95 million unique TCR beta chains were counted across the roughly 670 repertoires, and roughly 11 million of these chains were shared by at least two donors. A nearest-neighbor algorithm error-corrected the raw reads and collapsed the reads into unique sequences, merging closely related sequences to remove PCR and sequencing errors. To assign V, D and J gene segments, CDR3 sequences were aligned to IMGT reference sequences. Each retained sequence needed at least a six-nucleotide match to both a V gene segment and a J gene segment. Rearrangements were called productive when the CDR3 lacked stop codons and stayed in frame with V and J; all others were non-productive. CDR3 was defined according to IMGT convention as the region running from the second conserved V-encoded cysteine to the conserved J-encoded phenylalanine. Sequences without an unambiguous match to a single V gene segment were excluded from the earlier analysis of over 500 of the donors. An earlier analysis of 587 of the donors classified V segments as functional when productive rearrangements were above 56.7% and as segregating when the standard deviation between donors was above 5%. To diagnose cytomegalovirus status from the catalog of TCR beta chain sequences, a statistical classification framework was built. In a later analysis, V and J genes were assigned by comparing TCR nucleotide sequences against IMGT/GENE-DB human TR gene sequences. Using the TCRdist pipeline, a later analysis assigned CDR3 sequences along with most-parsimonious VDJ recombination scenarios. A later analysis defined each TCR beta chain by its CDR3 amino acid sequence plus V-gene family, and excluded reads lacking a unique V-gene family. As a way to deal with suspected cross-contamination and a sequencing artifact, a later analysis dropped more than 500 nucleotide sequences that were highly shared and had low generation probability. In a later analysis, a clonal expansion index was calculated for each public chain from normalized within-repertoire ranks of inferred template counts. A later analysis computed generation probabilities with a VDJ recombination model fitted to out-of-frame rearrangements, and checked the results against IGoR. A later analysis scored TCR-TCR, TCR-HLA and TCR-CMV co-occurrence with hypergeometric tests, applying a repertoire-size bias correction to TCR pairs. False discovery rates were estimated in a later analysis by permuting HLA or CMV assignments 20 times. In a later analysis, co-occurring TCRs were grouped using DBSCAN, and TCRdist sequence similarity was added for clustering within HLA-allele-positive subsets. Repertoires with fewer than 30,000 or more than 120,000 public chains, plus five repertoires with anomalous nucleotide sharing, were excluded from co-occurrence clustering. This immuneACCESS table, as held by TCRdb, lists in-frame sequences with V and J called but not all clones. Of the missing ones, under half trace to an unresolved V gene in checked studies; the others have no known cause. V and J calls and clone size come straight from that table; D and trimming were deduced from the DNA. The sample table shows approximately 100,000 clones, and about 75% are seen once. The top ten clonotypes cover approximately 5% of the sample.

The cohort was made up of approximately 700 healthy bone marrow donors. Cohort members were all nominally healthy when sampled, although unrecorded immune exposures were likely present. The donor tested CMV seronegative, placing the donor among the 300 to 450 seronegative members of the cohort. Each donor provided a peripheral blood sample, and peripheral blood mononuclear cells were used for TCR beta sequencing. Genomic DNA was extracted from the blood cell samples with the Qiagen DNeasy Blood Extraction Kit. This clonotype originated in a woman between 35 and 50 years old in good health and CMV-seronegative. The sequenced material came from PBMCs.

The CDR3 region: CASRTRTEAFF. The DNA sequence follows: TGTGCCAGCAGGACGAGGACTGAAGCTTTCTTT. The rearranged segments are TRBV6-5 and TRBJ1-1, with the D segment identity uncertain. The junction shows trimming of 6 bases on V and 5 bases on J, plus 7 bases between the germline ends. The CDR3 measures 11 amino acids from cysteine to phenylalanine. Just CDR3 DNA is preserved here, 33 bases in frame from base 1. Reading the germline V gene gives CDR1 MNHEY and CDR2 SVGAGI.